This T cell receptor (beta chain) was identified in a study of spatial heterogeneity in lung cancer. Study summary: The study consistently detected more beta-chain than alpha-chain sequences. Mean representation of each unique TCR and UMI combination in the raw reads exceeded 9.5 occurrences.

V was trimmed by 6 bases and J by 3 bases, leaving 14 bases between them. CDR1 and CDR2 from the germline V gene are WNHNN and SYGVQD (reference sequence). This CDR3 contains 14 residues. Single TCR cDNA molecules each had their own unique molecular identifier. TCRdb used MiXCR to reprocess the 5' RACE reads, holding one entry per CDR3 protein. Of some 15,000 distinct CDR3 sequences listed, roughly a tenth were seen once; the top ten hold under 35%. Time point here: sample taken at primary tumor resection. Sequencing was performed on whole RNA extracted from tumor and nontumor lung tissue, or from frozen PBMC, and the material was left unsorted. Study observations and caveats: Among blood samples, ubiquitous expanded tumor TCRs appeared more at resection than at follow-up.

This clonotype was seen many times. Antigen specificity is unknown. This sequence joins TRBV10-1 and TRBJ1-1; no clear D. This TCR came from a male donor with early-stage non-small cell lung cancer. The sample here was PBMCs, taken at surgery. CDR3 nucleotide sequence: TGCGCCAGCAGCGGCTCGGGTCCGGACACTGAAGCTTTCTTT. Translating gives CASSGSGPDTEAFF.